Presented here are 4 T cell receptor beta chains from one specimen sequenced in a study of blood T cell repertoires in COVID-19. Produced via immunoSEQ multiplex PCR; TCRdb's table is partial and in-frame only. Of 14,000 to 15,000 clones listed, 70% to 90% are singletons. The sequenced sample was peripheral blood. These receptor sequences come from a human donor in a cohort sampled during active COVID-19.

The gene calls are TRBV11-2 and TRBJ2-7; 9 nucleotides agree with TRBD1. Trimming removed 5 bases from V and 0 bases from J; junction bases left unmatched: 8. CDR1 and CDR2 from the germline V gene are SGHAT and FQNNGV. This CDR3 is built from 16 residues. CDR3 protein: CASSRLGTGSSYEQYF. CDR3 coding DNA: TGTGCCAGCAGCCGTCTAGGGACAGGGAGCTCCTACGAGCAGTACTTC.

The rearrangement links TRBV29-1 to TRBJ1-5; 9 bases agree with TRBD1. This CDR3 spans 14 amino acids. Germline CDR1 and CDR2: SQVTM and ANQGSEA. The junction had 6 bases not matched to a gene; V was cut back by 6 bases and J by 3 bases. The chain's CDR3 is CSVGTGNDNQPQHF. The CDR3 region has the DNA TGCAGCGTGGGGACAGGGAATGACAATCAGCCCCAGCATTTT.

The CDR3 protein is CASTRGQSSYEQYF. In DNA form, the CDR3 reads TGTGCCAGCACCCGCGGACAGAGCTCCTACGAGCAGTACTTC. The chain carries TRBV2 and TRBJ2-7; possibly TRBD1 for D (6 bases). The V and J ends lost 7 bases and 0 bases respectively, with 13 bases between them. CDR3 length: 14 residues. Germline CDR1 is SNHLY and CDR2 is FYNNEI.

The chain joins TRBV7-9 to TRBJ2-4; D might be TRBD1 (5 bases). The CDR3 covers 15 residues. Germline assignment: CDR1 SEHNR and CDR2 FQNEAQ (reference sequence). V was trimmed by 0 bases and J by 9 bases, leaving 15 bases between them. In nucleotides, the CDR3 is TGTGCCAGCAGCTTAGCGGCCACCAGGGCGGCCATTCAGTACTTC. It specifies CASSLAATRAAIQYF.